This record concerns one T cell receptor beta chain sequence. The CDR3 totals 17 residues. The germline gives CDR1 SNHLY, CDR2 FYNNEI. V lost 6 bases to trimming and J lost 4 bases; unmatched junction nucleotides: 15. The data belong to a study of blood T cell repertoires in COVID-19. Study-wide background: From T cells, B-cell-depleted T cells, or PBMCs came the material, which was cDNA or gDNA.

Source study methods: Amplifying reference gene primers gave estimates of nucleated cell counts. The table came from immunoSEQ multiplex PCR; TCRdb's copy has only in-frame clones and leaves some out. That table gives V, J and clone size, and the DNA gave D and trimming. The table includes 70,000 or so clones, approximately 80% detected once. Sequencing was carried out using peripheral blood. This clonotype was obtained from a man at least 80 years old with active or convalescent COVID-19. The genes are TRBV2 and TRBJ1-3, with TRBD1 matching 7 bases. The DNA of the CDR3 is TGTGCCAGCAGGCCCTCGCTGGACAGGTTGTCCGGAAACACCATATATTTT. It codes for CASRPSLDRLSGNTIYF. Based on the CDR3 plus reference TRBV2 and TRBJ1-3, the full variable domain is EPEVTQTPSHQVTQMGQEVILRCVPISNHLYFYWYRQILGQKVEFLVSFYNNEISEKSEIFDDQFSVERPDGSNFTLKIRSTKLEDSAMYFCASRPSLDRLSGNTIYFGEGSWLTVV.